A selection of T cell receptor beta chains follows, all from one sample in a study of cytomegalovirus exposure and HLA in healthy donors. TCRdb's copy holds only in-frame clones and misses some; the assay was immunoSEQ multiplex PCR. The data show 150,000 or so clones, and the top ten clones hold more than 1.5%. Source material: PBMCs. These receptor sequences come from a woman aged 35 to 49 in good health and CMV-seropositive. CDR3s include the opening cysteine and the closing phenylalanine or tryptophan. The order of the fields is V gene, J gene, D gene, CDR3 DNA, CDR3 protein. D genes are given only for firm matches.

TRBV27	TRBJ1-2	-	TGTGCCAGCAGTTTACAGGAGGGACCGGGTATGAGCGGCTATGGCTACACCTTC	CASSLQEGPGMSGYGYTF
TRBV7-2	TRBJ2-7	TRBD1	TGTGCCAGCAGCTTAAGGACAGGGGTGGTTGAGCAGTACTTC	CASSLRTGVVEQYF
TRBV6-5	TRBJ2-1	-	TGTGCCAGCAGTTACTCGAAAACCGTTCGGGATGAGCAGTTCTTC	CASSYSKTVRDEQFF
TRBV30	TRBJ2-1	TRBD2	TGTGCCTCTAGCGGGAGGGCCTGGAATGAGCAGTTCTTC	CASSGRAWNEQFF
TRBV7-7	TRBJ1-1	TRBD1	TGTGCCAGCAGCTGGGGGACAGCCCCGAACACTGAAGCTTTCTTT	CASSWGTAPNTEAFF
TRBV6-5	TRBJ1-2	TRBD1	TGTGCCAGCAGTTTCAGCTCAGGGGGGAATGGCTACACCTTC	CASSFSSGGNGYTF
TRBV29-1	TRBJ2-3	TRBD2	TGCAGCGTCTGGAAACAGGGGGGGACTAGCGGGGTTAGCACAGATACGCAGTATTTT	CSVWKQGGTSGVSTDTQYF
TRBV10-3	TRBJ2-1	TRBD2	TGTGCCACCAGACTCACTTCTAGCGGGGCCTACAATGAGCAGTTCTTC	CATRLTSSGAYNEQFF
TRBV15	TRBJ2-3	TRBD2	TGTGGTCTAGCGGGACTTAACACAGATACGCAGTATTTT	CGLAGLNTDTQYF
TRBV7-2	TRBJ2-2	-	TGTGCCAGCAGCTTAGCTAGTCTCGGGGAGCTGTTTTTT	CASSLASLGELFF
TRBV30	TRBJ1-5	-	TGTGCCTGGCGAGGGAGATCGAGCAATCAGCCCCAGCATTTT	CAWRGRSSNQPQHF
TRBV5-1	TRBJ2-2	TRBD2	TGCGCCAGCAGCATCACTAGCGGGAGGGCCGGGGAGCTGTTTTTT	CASSITSGRAGELFF
TRBV13	TRBJ1-4	TRBD1	TGTGCCAGCAGCTACCCCTCGACCGGGACAGATGAAAAACTGTTTTTT	CASSYPSTGTDEKLFF
TRBV9	TRBJ2-7	TRBD1	TGTGCCAGCAGCCCCGGACCGGGACAGGCATACGAGCAGTACTTC	CASSPGPGQAYEQYF
TRBV2	TRBJ2-3	TRBD2	TGTGCCAGCAGGGGATGGCTAGCGGGAGGAAGCACAGATACGCAGTATTTT	CASRGWLAGGSTDTQYF
TRBV28	TRBJ2-3	TRBD2	TGTGCCAGCCACAGTATGGCGGGAGGCACAGATACGCAGTATTTT	CASHSMAGGTDTQYF
TRBV28	TRBJ1-5	-	TGTGCCAGCACCTCCCTAGGAGGAATCCAGCATTTT	CASTSLGGIQHF
TRBV9	TRBJ2-1	TRBD2	TGTGCCAGCAGCGTAGGGGGACTAACATCCTACAATGAGCAGTTCTTC	CASSVGGLTSYNEQFF
TRBV6-1	TRBJ2-5	TRBD2	TGTGCCAGTTACCGGCTAGCGGGAGTGATGGGGACCCAGTACTTC	CASYRLAGVMGTQYF
TRBV5-6	TRBJ1-4	-	TGTGCCAGCAGCTTGGGTTACGCGGGGGAAAAACTGTTTTTT	CASSLGYAGEKLFF
TRBV29-1	TRBJ1-1	TRBD1	TGCAGCGTTCCCGACAGGGGAGTTGAAGCTTTCTTT	CSVPDRGVEAFF
TRBV28	TRBJ1-1	TRBD1	TGTGCCAGCAGTGGACAGGAGGCCACTGAAGCTTTCTTT	CASSGQEATEAFF
TRBV7-9	TRBJ2-5	-	TGTGCCAGCAGTCTCCGGGACTCCATAGAGACCCAGTACTTC	CASSLRDSIETQYF
TRBV5-7	TRBJ2-7	TRBD1	TGTGCCAGCAGCTTGGAGGGGGCCCCCTCCTACGAGCAGTACTTC	CASSLEGAPSYEQYF
TRBV2	TRBJ1-1	TRBD1	TGTGCCAGTGTGACTGACAGGGGATCCACTGAAGCTTTCTTT	CASVTDRGSTEAFF
TRBV4-1	TRBJ2-1	-	TGCGCCAGCAGCCAAGGCGGGGCTCCCTACAATGAGCAGTTCTTC	CASSQGGAPYNEQFF
TRBV7-2	TRBJ2-7	TRBD2	TGTGCCAGCAGCTTAAGCGGGAGGACTCTAAACTACGAGCAGTACTTC	CASSLSGRTLNYEQYF
TRBV9	TRBJ1-2	-	TGTGCCAGCAGCGGGACGGACGGAGGGAGCGGCTACACCTTC	CASSGTDGGSGYTF
TRBV19	TRBJ1-4	-	TGTGCCAGTGCGGGGAAGAATGAAAAACTGTTTTTT	CASAGKNEKLFF
TRBV20-1	TRBJ2-5	-	TGCAGTGCTCCCAGGGAGACCCAGTACTTC	CSAPRETQYF
TRBV2	TRBJ2-7	-	TGTGCCAGCAGTGAACGGGGCAGGGGAATTGGGTACGAGCAGTACTTC	CASSERGRGIGYEQYF
TRBV19	TRBJ2-3	TRBD1	TGTGCCAGTAGTATTTCTGGAGTTGTCAGGGGGCAGACAGATACGCAGTATTTT	CASSISGVVRGQTDTQYF
TRBV4-1	TRBJ1-1	TRBD1	TGCGCCAGCAGCCAGGACAGGGGGCCGACTGAAGCTTTCTTT	CASSQDRGPTEAFF
TRBV28	TRBJ2-1	-	TGTGCCAGCAGTTTGGGGGGTATCTTCAATGAGCAGTTCTTC	CASSLGGIFNEQFF
TRBV2	TRBJ1-1	-	TGTGCCAGCAGTCTCCGGACAGAGGAAGCTTTCTTT	CASSLRTEEAFF
TRBV5-1	TRBJ1-6	TRBD1	TGCGCCAGCAGCTCGGTTCAGGGGGGTAATTCACCCCTCCACTTT	CASSSVQGGNSPLHF
TRBV29-1	TRBJ2-1	TRBD2	TGCAGCGTCGGAAAGGGACTAGCGTATAATTACAATGAGCAGTTCTTC	CSVGKGLAYNYNEQFF
TRBV6-1	TRBJ1-2	-	TGTGCCAGCAGTGAAGCAGAGGGTTCCTATGGCTACACCTTC	CASSEAEGSYGYTF
TRBV5-1	TRBJ2-1	TRBD2	TGCGCCAGCAGCCTGGGACTAGCGGGGTACAATGAGCAGTTCTTC	CASSLGLAGYNEQFF
TRBV4-1	TRBJ1-5	TRBD1	TGCGCCAGCAGCCAATCTCCGACAGGGGGCGCGGGTCAGCCCCAGCATTTT	CASSQSPTGGAGQPQHF
TRBV7-9	TRBJ2-1	-	TGTGCCAGCAGCGCTATTTCGGACAACCACAATGAGCAGTTCTTC	CASSAISDNHNEQFF
TRBV18	TRBJ2-7	TRBD2	TGTGCCAGCTCACCGAGACGACTTTCTAAGCGGGAGGGCGAGCAGTACTTC	CASSPRRLSKREGEQYF
TRBV18	TRBJ2-7	TRBD2	TGTGCCAGCTCACCAGGACTAGCGACCCTCTCCGAGCAGTACTTC	CASSPGLATLSEQYF
TRBV10-3	TRBJ1-3	-	TGTGCCATCAGTGAGTCTTTGGGGCCGACCTCTGGAAACACCATATATTTT	CAISESLGPTSGNTIYF
TRBV10-3	TRBJ1-4	-	TGTGCCATCAGTGGGGGGGATAATGAAAAACTGTTTTTT	CAISGGDNEKLFF
TRBV7-9	TRBJ1-5	TRBD1	TGTGCCAGCAGCTTAGCGGGACAGAATCAGCCCCAGCATTTT	CASSLAGQNQPQHF
TRBV4-2	TRBJ2-7	TRBD2	TGTGCCAGCAGCCAAGTTACCGGGACTAGCGGGAGTTCCTACGAGCAGTACTTC	CASSQVTGTSGSSYEQYF
TRBV7-6	TRBJ1-1	-	TGTGCCAGCAGCTTAGGGGTAGGGACAACGAACACTGAAGCTTTCTTT	CASSLGVGTTNTEAFF
TRBV9	TRBJ2-2	-	TGTGCCAGCAGCGTAGCAGGCGGGGAGCTGTTTTTT	CASSVAGGELFF
TRBV27	TRBJ1-6	-	TGTGCCAGCAGTTTATCCTCCGCAGGGGAGAATTCACCCCTCCACTTT	CASSLSSAGENSPLHF
TRBV2	TRBJ2-3	TRBD1	TGTGCCAGCAGTGATCGGACAGGGGCAGATACACAGTATTTT	CASSDRTGADTQYF
TRBV30	TRBJ2-3	TRBD2	TGTGCCTGGAGTGTTAGCGGGGGGGGATCGCAGTATTTT	CAWSVSGGGSQYF
TRBV7-2	TRBJ2-7	TRBD2	TGTGCCAGCAGCTCCTTAGCGGGAGTGGGCTACGAGCAGTACTTC	CASSSLAGVGYEQYF
TRBV27	TRBJ1-1	-	TGTGCCAGCAGTACACCAGGCGCTGAAGCTTTCTTT	CASSTPGAEAFF
TRBV6-1	TRBJ1-2	-	TGTGCCAGCAGTGAAACTGGGCAGTATGGCTACACCTTC	CASSETGQYGYTF
TRBV7-7	TRBJ2-1	-	TGTGCTAGCAGCTTAGAAGGCGTGGGAGGCTATGAGCAGTTCTTC	CASSLEGVGGYEQFF